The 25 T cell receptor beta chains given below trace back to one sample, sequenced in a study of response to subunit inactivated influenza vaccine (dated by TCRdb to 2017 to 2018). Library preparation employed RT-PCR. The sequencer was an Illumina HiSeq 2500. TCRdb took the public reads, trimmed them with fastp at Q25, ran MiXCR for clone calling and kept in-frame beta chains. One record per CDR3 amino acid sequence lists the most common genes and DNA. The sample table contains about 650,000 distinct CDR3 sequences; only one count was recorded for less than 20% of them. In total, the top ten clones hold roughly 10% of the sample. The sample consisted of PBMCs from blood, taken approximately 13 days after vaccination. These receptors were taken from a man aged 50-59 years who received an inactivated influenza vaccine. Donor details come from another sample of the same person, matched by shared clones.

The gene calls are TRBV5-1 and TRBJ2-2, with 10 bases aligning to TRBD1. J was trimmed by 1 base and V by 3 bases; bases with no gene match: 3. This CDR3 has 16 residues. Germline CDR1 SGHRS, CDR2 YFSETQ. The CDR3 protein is CASSWGQGKNTGELFF. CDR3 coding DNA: TGCGCCAGCAGCTGGGGACAGGGGAAGAACACCGGGGAGCTGTTTTTT.

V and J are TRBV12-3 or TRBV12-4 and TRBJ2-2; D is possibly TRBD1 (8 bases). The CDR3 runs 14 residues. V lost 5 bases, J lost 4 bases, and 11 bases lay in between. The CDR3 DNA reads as TGTGCCAGCAGTAACAGGGGGGGCACCGGGGAGCTGTTTTTT. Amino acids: CASSNRGGTGELFF.

The CDR3 protein is CASSLDNPTYEQYF. CDR3 coding DNA: TGCGCCAGCAGCCTAGATAACCCCACCTACGAGCAGTACTTC. The chain has TRBV5-1 and TRBJ2-7; D call uncertain. The CDR3 totals 14 residues. Trimming took off 4 bases at V and 2 bases at J, with 13 bases between the two ends. Germline CDR1 and CDR2: SGHRS and YFSETQ.

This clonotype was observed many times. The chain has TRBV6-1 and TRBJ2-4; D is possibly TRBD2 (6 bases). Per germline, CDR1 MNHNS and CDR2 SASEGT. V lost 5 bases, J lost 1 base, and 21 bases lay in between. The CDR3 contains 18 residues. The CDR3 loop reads CASSQLGWGDGAKNIQYF. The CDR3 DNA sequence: TGTGCCAGCAGTCAGCTAGGTTGGGGGGACGGGGCCAAAAACATTCAGTACTTC.

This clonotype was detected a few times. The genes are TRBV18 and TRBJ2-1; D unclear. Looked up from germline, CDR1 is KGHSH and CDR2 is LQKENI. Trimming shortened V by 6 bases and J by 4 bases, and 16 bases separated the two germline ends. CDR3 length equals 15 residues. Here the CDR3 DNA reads TGTGCCAGCTCGTATGCGGTCGGCTGGTACAATGAGCAGTTCTTC. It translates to CASSYAVGWYNEQFF.

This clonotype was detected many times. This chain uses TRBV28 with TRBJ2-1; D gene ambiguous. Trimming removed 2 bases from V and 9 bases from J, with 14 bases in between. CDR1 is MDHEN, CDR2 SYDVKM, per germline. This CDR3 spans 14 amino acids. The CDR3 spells CASSLQAGSGEQFF. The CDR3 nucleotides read TGTGCCAGCAGTTTACAGGCAGGCTCAGGTGAGCAGTTCTTC.

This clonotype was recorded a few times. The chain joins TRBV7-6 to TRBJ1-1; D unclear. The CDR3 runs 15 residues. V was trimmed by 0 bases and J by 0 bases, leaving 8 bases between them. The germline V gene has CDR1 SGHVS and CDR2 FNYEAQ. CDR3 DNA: TGTGCCAGCAGCTTAGCTGATGGATTGAACACTGAAGCTTTCTTT. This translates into CASSLADGLNTEAFF.

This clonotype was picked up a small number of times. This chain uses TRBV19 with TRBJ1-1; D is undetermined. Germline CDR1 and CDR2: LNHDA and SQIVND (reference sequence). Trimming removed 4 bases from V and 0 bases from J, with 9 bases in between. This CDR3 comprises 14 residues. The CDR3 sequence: CASSRAGMNTEAFF. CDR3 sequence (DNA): TGTGCCAGTAGTAGGGCGGGGATGAACACTGAAGCTTTCTTT.

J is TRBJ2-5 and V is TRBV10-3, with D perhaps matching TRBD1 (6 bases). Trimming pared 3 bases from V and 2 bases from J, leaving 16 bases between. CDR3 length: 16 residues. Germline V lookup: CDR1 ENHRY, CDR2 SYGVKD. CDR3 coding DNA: TGTGCCATCAGTGAACCTCCCGGGACAAAGCAAGAGACCCAGTACTTC. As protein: CAISEPPGTKQETQYF.

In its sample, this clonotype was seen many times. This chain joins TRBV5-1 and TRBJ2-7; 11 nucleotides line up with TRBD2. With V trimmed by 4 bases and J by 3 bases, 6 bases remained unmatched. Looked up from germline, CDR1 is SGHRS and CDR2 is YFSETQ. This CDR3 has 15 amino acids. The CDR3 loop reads CASSPAGLADYEQYF. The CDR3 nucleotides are TGCGCCAGCAGCCCGGCGGGACTAGCGGACTACGAGCAGTACTTC.

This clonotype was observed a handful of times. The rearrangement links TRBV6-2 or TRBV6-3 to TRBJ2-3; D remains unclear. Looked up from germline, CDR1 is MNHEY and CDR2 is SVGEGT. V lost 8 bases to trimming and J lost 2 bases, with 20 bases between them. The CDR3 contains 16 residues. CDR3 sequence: CASYGVLGDVTDTQYF. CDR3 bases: TGTGCCAGCTACGGTGTGCTTGGGGATGTCACAGATACGCAGTATTTT.

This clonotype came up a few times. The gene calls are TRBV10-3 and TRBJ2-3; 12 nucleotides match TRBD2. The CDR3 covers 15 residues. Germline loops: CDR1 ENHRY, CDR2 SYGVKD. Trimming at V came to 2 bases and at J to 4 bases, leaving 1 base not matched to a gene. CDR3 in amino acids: CAISERLAGADTQYF. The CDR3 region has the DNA TGTGCCATCAGTGAGAGACTAGCGGGGGCAGATACGCAGTATTTT.

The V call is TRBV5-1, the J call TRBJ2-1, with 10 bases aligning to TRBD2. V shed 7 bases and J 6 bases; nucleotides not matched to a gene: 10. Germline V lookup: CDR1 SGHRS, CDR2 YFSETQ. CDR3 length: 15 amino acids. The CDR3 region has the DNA TGCGCCAGCGGGGGACTAGCGCGAGACTCCAATGAGCAGTTCTTC. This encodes CASGGLARDSNEQFF.

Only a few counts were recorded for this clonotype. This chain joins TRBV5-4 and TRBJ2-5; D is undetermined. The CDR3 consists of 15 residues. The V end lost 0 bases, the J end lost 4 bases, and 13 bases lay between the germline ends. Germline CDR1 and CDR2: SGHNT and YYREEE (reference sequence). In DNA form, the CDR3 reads TGTGCCAGCAGCTTGGGCCACCTCTTGGGAGAGACCCAGTACTTC. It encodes CASSLGHLLGETQYF.

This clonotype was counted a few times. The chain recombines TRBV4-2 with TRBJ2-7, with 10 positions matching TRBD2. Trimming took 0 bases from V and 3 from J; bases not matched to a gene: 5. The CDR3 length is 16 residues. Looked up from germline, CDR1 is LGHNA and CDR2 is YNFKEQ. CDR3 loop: CASSQERASGGYEQYF. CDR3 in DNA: TGTGCCAGCAGCCAAGAGCGGGCTAGCGGGGGCTACGAGCAGTACTTC.

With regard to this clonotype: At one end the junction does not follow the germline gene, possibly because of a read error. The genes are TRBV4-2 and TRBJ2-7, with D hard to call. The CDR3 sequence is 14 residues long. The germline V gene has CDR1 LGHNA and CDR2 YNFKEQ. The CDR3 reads CASSQETRNYEQCF. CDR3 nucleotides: TGTGCCAGCAGTCAGGAGACACGAAATTACGAGCAGTGCTTC.

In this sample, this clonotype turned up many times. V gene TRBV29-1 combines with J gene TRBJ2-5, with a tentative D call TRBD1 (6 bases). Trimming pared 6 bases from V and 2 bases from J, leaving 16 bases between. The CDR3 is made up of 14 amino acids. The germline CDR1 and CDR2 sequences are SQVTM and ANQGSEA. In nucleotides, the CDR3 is TGCAGCGTGAGCCGGGACACAAAACAAGAGACCCAGTACTTC. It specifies CSVSRDTKQETQYF.

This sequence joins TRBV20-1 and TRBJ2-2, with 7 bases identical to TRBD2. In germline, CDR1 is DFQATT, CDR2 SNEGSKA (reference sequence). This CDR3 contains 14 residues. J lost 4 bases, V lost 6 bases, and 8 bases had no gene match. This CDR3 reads CSAQLAAGTGELFF. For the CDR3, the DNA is TGCAGTGCCCAGCTAGCGGCCGGCACCGGGGAGCTGTTTTTT.

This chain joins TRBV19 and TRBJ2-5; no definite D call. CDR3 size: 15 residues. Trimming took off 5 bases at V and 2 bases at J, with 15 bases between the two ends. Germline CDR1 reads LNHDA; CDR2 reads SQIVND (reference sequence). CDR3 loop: CASSRTPEWQETQYF. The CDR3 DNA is TGTGCCAGTAGTCGTACCCCGGAGTGGCAAGAGACCCAGTACTTC.

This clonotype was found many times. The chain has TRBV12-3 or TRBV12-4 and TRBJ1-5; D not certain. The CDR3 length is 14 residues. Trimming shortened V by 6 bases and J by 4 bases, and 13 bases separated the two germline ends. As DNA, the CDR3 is TGTGCCAGCAGCCCGGGAGATTGGAATCAGCCCCAGCATTTT. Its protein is CASSPGDWNQPQHF.

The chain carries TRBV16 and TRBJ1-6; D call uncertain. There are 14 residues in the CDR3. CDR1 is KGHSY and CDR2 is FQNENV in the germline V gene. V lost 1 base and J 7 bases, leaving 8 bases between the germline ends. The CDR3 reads CASSQLSWNSPLHF. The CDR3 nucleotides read TGTGCCAGCAGCCAATTGAGCTGGAATTCACCCCTCCACTTT.

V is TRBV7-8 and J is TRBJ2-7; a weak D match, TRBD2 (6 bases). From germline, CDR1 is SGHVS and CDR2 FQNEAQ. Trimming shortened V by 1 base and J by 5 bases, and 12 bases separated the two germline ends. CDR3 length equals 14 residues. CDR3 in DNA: TGTGCCAGCAGCTTAGGTGGGGGGACGGACGAGCAGTACTTC. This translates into CASSLGGGTDEQYF.

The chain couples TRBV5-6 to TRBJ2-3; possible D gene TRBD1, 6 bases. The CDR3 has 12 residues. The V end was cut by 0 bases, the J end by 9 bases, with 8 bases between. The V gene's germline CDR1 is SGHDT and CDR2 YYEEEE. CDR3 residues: CASSLVQGTQYF. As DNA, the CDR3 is TGTGCCAGCAGCTTGGTGCAGGGGACGCAGTATTTT.

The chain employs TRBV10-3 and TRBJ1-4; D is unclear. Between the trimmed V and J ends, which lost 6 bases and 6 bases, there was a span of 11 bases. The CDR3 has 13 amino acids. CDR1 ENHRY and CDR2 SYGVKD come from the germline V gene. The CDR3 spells CAIRTGRDEKLFF. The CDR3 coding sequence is TGTGCCATCAGGACGGGTCGGGATGAAAAACTGTTTTTT.

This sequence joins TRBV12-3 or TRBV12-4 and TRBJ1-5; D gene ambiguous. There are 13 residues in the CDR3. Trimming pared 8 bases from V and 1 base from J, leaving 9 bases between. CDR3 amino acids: CASALSSNQPQHF. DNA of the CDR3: TGTGCCAGCGCCCTTTCGAGCAATCAGCCCCAGCATTTT.